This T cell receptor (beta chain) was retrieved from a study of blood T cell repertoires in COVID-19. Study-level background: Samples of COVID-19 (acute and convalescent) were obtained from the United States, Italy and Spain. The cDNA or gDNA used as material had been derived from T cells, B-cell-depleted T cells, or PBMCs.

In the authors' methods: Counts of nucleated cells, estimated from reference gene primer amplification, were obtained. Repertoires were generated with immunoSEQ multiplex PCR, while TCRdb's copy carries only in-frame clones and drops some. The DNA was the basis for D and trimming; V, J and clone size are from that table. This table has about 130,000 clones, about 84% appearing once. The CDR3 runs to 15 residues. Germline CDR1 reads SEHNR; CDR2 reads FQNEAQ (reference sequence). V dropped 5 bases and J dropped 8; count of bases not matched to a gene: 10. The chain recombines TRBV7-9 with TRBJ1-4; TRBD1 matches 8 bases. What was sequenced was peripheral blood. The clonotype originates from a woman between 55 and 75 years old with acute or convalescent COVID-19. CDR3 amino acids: CASSPRTGTSEKLFF. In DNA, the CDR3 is TGTGCCAGCAGCCCCAGGACAGGGACGAGCGAAAAACTGTTTTTT. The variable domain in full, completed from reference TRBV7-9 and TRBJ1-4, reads DTGVSQNPRHKITKRGQNVTFRCDPISEHNRLYWYRQTLGQGPEFLTYFQNEAQLEKSRLLSDRFSAERPKGSFSTLEIQRTEQGDSAMYLCASSPRTGTSEKLFFGSGTQLSVL.